Sequencing of this TCR beta chain was carried out in a study of blood T cell repertoires in COVID-19 (dated by TCRdb to 2020 to 2022). In the study overall: The collaborator samples originated in the United States, Italy and Spain and spanned the acute and convalescent phases of COVID-19. The repertoires were made available in a free public database intended to serve as a resource for research on the immune response to SARS-CoV-2. A de-identified subject ID, COVID-19 status, age in years and sex were almost always included in the sample metadata. The prospective study material was composed of cDNA or gDNA derived from T cells, B-cell-depleted T cells, or PBMCs. Where available, HLA class I and class II types were taken from metadata supplied by the sample provider and were not determined by assay-based typing. The samples were drawn from two sources: the first 160 participants of the ongoing ImmuneRACE study, and over 1,000 subjects contributed by 6 global collaborators. Subjects who had been exposed to COVID-19, were actively infected with it, or had recovered from it provided the deeply sampled blood TCRbeta repertoires that made up the dataset. Here is what the overall study found, with its caveats: The quantity of clinical and demographic metadata differed by source and by participant and was supplied without curation.

Trimming takes 6 bases from V and 8 bases from J, and the germline ends sit 16 bases apart. The CDR3 spans 13 residues, from the cysteine through the phenylalanine. Of all the DNA, just the CDR3 is kept, 39 bases in frame from base 1. Sequences MDHEN (CDR1) and SYDVKM (CDR2) are obtained from the germline V gene. The immunoSEQ Assay, a bias-controlled multiplex PCR, was used to amplify TCRbeta CDR3 regions from genomic DNA. The study's processing was this. Nucleated cell counts per sample were estimated from amplification of reference gene primers within the assay. Sequence reads were collapsed and filtered to measure the absolute abundance of every unique TCRbeta CDR3 rearrangement. For each sample, productive Simpson clonality was calculated as the square root of Simpson's diversity index over productive rearrangements. TCRdb limited this immuneACCESS table to in-frame rearrangements with V and J called. A share of clones is missing; checked studies link under half to unresolved V genes, and the rest is unexplained. That table gives V, J and clone size, and the DNA gave D and trimming. This sample lists around 250,000 clones; more than 70% were detected once. The biggest ten clones account for roughly 5.8% of the sample.

Notes on this clone: Its specific antigen is unknown. No clone much larger than this one lies a single base away; base qualities are absent.

Each collaborating institution followed its own protocols to collect whole blood in K2EDTA tubes. For TCRbeta analysis, collaborator samples were shipped as frozen whole blood, as isolated PBMCs, or as DNA extracted from either sample type. This clonotype was sampled from an elderly man with acute or convalescent COVID-19. The rearranged chain carries TRBV28 and TRBJ1-2; the D segment could be TRBD1, given 6 matching bases. The sequenced sample consisted of peripheral blood. The CDR3 amino acid sequence is: CASRTNRDWGYTF. The DNA reads TGTGCCAGCAGGACGAACAGGGATTGGGGCTACACCTTC.